This entry describes one T cell receptor beta chain. What it recognizes is unknown. Primers targeted 54 TRBV and 13 TRBJ segments. Clones were sequenced by immunoSEQ multiplex PCR, and TCRdb holds only the in-frame ones, with some missing. The sample records approximately 86,000 clones, around nine tenths being singletons. The CDR3 is made up of 13 amino acids. V was trimmed by 1 base and J by 7 bases, leaving 8 bases between them. The germline gives CDR1 MDHEN, CDR2 SYDVKM. The sample comes from a study of T cell repertoires and HLA-DP antigens. Study in general: In vitro CD4+ alloreactivity was against HeLa-presented HLA-DP. Donors were two male and one female, aged 18-to-29 to 60-to-69.

The sample was CD4+ T cells from PBMCs. The sequence derives from a man aged 50 to 60 in good health and CMV-seronegative. The chain carries TRBV28 and TRBJ1-5; D is undetermined. Written as DNA, the CDR3 is TGTGCCAGCAGTTTATCACCCATGCAGCCCCAGCATTTT. Protein sequence: CASSLSPMQPQHF.